The rows below give T cell receptor beta chains drawn from one sample of a study of cytomegalovirus exposure and HLA in healthy donors. The table came from immunoSEQ multiplex PCR; TCRdb's copy has only in-frame clones and leaves some out. The sample has roughly 230,000 clones, nearly 95% seen once. Sequencing used PBMCs. The source of these receptors is a girl between 2 and 10 years old in good health and CMV-seronegative. CDR3s include the opening cysteine and the closing phenylalanine or tryptophan. A D gene is named only where the DNA matches it firmly. A row's size may be missing; if present it is once, few, many or a size class.

v_call	clone_size	d_call	j_call	cdr3_nt	cdr3_aa
TRBV11-2	once	-	TRBJ1-2	TGTGCCAGCAGCTTAGATCTGACAGGCTATGGCTACACCTTC	CASSLDLTGYGYTF
TRBV7-7	-	TRBD1	TRBJ2-7	TGTGCCAGCAGCCACGGGACAGAGAGCTCCTACGAGCAGTACTTC	CASSHGTESSYEQYF
TRBV21-1	-	-	TRBJ1-4	TGTGCCAGCAGCAGGGGGGTCCCGAAGGGTGAAAAACTGTTTTTT	CASSRGVPKGEKLFF
TRBV5-4	-	TRBD1	TRBJ1-4	TGTGCCAGCAGCTCCGGCATAGGGGGCCGGGAAAAACTGTTTTTT	CASSSGIGGREKLFF
TRBV5-6	-	TRBD1	TRBJ1-6	TGTGCCAGCAGCTCCGGGACAGCGAATTCACCCCTCCACTTT	CASSSGTANSPLHF
TRBV29-1	-	-	TRBJ2-7	TGCAGCGTTGAAAAGGCAGGGGGGAACTACGAGCAGTACTTC	CSVEKAGGNYEQYF
TRBV25-1	-	TRBD2	TRBJ2-1	TGTGCCAGCAGTGGGGGTTCGTGGGCGGGAGAAGTGAATGAGCAGTTCTTC	CASSGGSWAGEVNEQFF
TRBV30	-	TRBD1	TRBJ2-7	TGTGCCTGGAGTGACGGGACAGCCTACGAGCAGTACTTC	CAWSDGTAYEQYF
TRBV7-2	-	-	TRBJ2-1	TGTGCCAGCAGCTTAGTGGGCGGGTATGAGCAGTTCTTC	CASSLVGGYEQFF
TRBV27	-	TRBD2	TRBJ2-3	TGTGCCAGCAGTTTACTAGCGGGAGTGGCAGATACGCAGTATTTT	CASSLLAGVADTQYF
TRBV30	-	-	TRBJ1-2	TGTGCCTGGAGTCTAGGACCAAGCGGTCGCTACACCTTC	CAWSLGPSGRYTF
TRBV10-2	-	-	TRBJ1-1	TGCGCCAGCAGTGCCATCGACAAGAACACTGAAGCTTTCTTT	CASSAIDKNTEAFF
TRBV2	-	TRBD1	TRBJ1-5	TGTGCCAGCACCCCCGACAGGGGCCTTCAGCCCCAGCATTTT	CASTPDRGLQPQHF
TRBV29-1	-	TRBD1	TRBJ1-5	TGCAGCGTGGGACAGGGTAGCAATCAGCCCCAGCATTTT	CSVGQGSNQPQHF
TRBV28	-	-	TRBJ2-3	TGTGCCGGAGGGGCGAGCACAGATACGCAGTATTTT	CAGGASTDTQYF
TRBV5-4	-	-	TRBJ2-1	TGTGCCAGCAGCTTGGATAGAGTCGCTGCTGAGCAGTTCTTC	CASSLDRVAAEQFF
TRBV30	-	TRBD2	TRBJ2-1	TGTGCCTGGAGTGTGGGGGGGGAGCAGTTCTTC	CAWSVGGEQFF
TRBV7-2	-	TRBD1	TRBJ1-2	TGTGCCAGCAGCCATACAGGGGCTGAAGGCTACACCTTC	CASSHTGAEGYTF
TRBV27	-	TRBD2	TRBJ2-3	TGTGCCAGCGGATTTGGGACTACGAGCACAGATACGCAGTATTTT	CASGFGTTSTDTQYF
TRBV19	-	TRBD2	TRBJ2-1	TGTGCCAGCCACGGCGGGAGCTCCTACAATGAGCAGTTCTTC	CASHGGSSYNEQFF
TRBV7-9	-	-	TRBJ1-4	TGTGCCAGCAGTCCCGTCTTAGGGGGAACTAATGAAAAACTGTTTTTT	CASSPVLGGTNEKLFF
TRBV6-1	-	-	TRBJ1-2	TGTGCCAGCAGTGACACTTCAGGGGTTTATGGCTACACCTTC	CASSDTSGVYGYTF
TRBV9	-	TRBD1	TRBJ1-6	TGTGCCAGCAGCGAGCAGGGGGCAAATTCACCCCTCCACTTT	CASSEQGANSPLHF
TRBV7-9	-	-	TRBJ2-1	TGTGCCAGCAGCAAGGACGGGAACAATGAGCAGTTCTTC	CASSKDGNNEQFF
TRBV30	-	TRBD1	TRBJ1-6	TGTGCCTGGGGTGGGACAGGCGGGAATTCACCCCTCCACTTT	CAWGGTGGNSPLHF
TRBV27	-	TRBD2	TRBJ2-1	TGTGCCAGCAGTTTAACGGGACTAGCGGGAGGGACGGTTGAGCAGTTCTTC	CASSLTGLAGGTVEQFF
TRBV5-1	-	-	TRBJ2-7	TGCGCCAGCAGCTTCGAGTACGAGCAGTACTTC	CASSFEYEQYF
TRBV6-5	-	TRBD1	TRBJ1-6	TGTGCCAGCATCGGAGGGACAGACAATAATTCACCCCTCCACTTT	CASIGGTDNNSPLHF
TRBV27	-	-	TRBJ1-2	TGTGCCAGCAGTTTGGGCGGGACGCACTATGGCTACACCTTC	CASSLGGTHYGYTF
TRBV7-9	-	TRBD2	TRBJ2-7	TGTGCCAGCAGCTCGACAACTAGCGGGGGTTTTTACGAGCAGTACTTC	CASSSTTSGGFYEQYF
TRBV7-9	-	-	TRBJ1-1	TGTTCCAGCAGCTTAGGGGCAGGTGAAGCTTTCTTT	CSSSLGAGEAFF
TRBV2	-	-	TRBJ1-2	TGTGCCAGCAGTGAGGCGGGTGGCTATGGCTACACCTTC	CASSEAGGYGYTF
TRBV4-1	-	-	TRBJ2-2	TGCGCCAGCAGCCCTTTGGCGGGGCCCCACACCGGGGAGCTGTTTTTT	CASSPLAGPHTGELFF
TRBV5-1	-	TRBD2	TRBJ2-1	TGCGCCAGCAGCTTGGCCCGACTAGCGGGGGCCCATTGGAATGAGCAGTTCTTC	CASSLARLAGAHWNEQFF
TRBV10-2	few	-	TRBJ1-5	TGCGCCAGCAGTCCCACCGGACGGGAAACCAATCAGCCCCAGCATTTT	CASSPTGRETNQPQHF
TRBV20-1	-	-	TRBJ1-4	TGCAGTGCTAGGGGGGCAGGGGAGATTTTTTTT	CSARGAGEIFF
TRBV2	few	TRBD1	TRBJ2-4	TGTGCCAGCAGCGGACTTACTCGACAGGGGGCGAACATTCAGTACTTC	CASSGLTRQGANIQYF
TRBV19	-	-	TRBJ2-7	TGTGCCAGTAGTCCCGCGGGACGCTCTGACGAGCAGTACTTC	CASSPAGRSDEQYF
TRBV7-9	once	-	TRBJ2-6	TGTGCCAGCAGCCTGCGGAGCTCTGGGGCCAACGTCCTGACTTTC	CASSLRSSGANVLTF
TRBV27	-	TRBD1	TRBJ1-2	TGTGCCAGCAGAGGTGGGGGACAGAACCTCCGTAACTATGGCTACACCTTC	CASRGGGQNLRNYGYTF
TRBV25-1	-	-	TRBJ2-5	TGTGCCAGCAGTGAATATTTCCGGGAAAGAGAGACCCAGTACTTC	CASSEYFRERETQYF
TRBV19	once	TRBD2	TRBJ2-3	TGTGCCAGTAGTATAGGGCTAGCGGGGGTCACAGATACGCAGTATTTT	CASSIGLAGVTDTQYF
TRBV5-6	-	TRBD2	TRBJ2-7	TGTGCCAGCAGCTTGTTTGCTAGCGGGAGGGCTTTAGGGGAGCAGTACTTC	CASSLFASGRALGEQYF
TRBV30	-	-	TRBJ2-6	TGTGCCTGGAGCGGGGGTAGCTCTGGGGCCAACGTCCTGACTTTC	CAWSGGSSGANVLTF
TRBV15	-	-	TRBJ1-1	TGTGCCACCAGCAGAGACTTCAGGGGCCCCACCAACACTGAAGCTTTCTTT	CATSRDFRGPTNTEAFF
TRBV28	-	-	TRBJ1-5	TGTGCCAGCAGTTTATCCCGGGAGAAGAACCAGCCCCAGCATTTT	CASSLSREKNQPQHF
TRBV27	-	-	TRBJ2-6	TGTGCCAGCAGTCCGACCGGGAGCTCTGGGGCCAACGTCCTGACTTTC	CASSPTGSSGANVLTF
TRBV5-1	-	-	TRBJ2-7	TGCGCCAGCAGCTTGACCTACTCCTACGAGCAGTACTTC	CASSLTYSYEQYF
TRBV5-5	-	TRBD2	TRBJ2-3	TGTGCCAGCAGCTTGAGATTGAGGAGCCTAGCGGGATCGGGAGTGGATACGCAGTATTTT	CASSLRLRSLAGSGVDTQYF
TRBV6-5	-	-	TRBJ1-5	TGTGCCAGCAGTCAAGGACAGAATCAGCCCCAGCATTTT	CASSQGQNQPQHF
TRBV7-9	-	-	TRBJ2-1	TGTGCCAGCCTCGGGGAGGAACGCGACAATGAGCAGTTCTTC	CASLGEERDNEQFF